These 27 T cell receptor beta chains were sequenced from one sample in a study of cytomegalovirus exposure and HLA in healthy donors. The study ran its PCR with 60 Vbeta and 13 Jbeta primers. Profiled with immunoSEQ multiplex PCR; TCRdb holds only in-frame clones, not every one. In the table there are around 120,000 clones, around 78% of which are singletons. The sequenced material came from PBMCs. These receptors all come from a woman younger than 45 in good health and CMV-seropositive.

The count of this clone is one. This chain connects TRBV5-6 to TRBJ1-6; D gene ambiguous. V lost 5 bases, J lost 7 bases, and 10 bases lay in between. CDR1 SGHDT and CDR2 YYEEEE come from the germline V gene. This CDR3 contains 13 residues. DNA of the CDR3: TGTGCCAGCAGGTCGGCGGGGAATTCACCCCTCCACTTT. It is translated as CASRSAGNSPLHF.

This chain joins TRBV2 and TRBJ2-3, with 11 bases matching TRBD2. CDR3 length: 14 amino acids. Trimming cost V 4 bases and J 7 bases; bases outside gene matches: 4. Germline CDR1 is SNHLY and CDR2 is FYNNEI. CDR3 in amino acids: CASSGLAGGHTQYF. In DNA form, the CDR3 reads TGTGCCAGCAGTGGTCTAGCGGGAGGACATACGCAGTATTTT.

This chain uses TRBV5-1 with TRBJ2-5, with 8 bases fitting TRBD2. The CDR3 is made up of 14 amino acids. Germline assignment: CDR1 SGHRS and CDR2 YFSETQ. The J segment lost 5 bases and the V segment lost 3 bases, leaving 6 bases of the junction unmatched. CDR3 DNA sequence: TGCGCCAGCAGCTATAGCGGGGAGGGGGAGACCCAGTACTTC. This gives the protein CASSYSGEGETQYF.

CDR3 sequence (DNA): TGTGCCAGCAGCTACGGGGTCCTCGCTGTCAATGAGCAGTTCTTC. Translated, it gives CASSYGVLAVNEQFF. The J gene is TRBJ2-1, the V gene TRBV5-6; D is possibly TRBD2 (5 bases). The germline V gene has CDR1 SGHDT and CDR2 YYEEEE. The CDR3 loop spans 15 amino acids. V lost 3 bases and J lost 6, with 16 bases in between. Together with reference TRBV5-6 and TRBJ2-1, the CDR3 gives the full variable domain: DAGVTQSPTHLIKTRGQQVTLRCSPKSGHDTVSWYQQALGQGPQFIFQYYEEEERQRGNFPDRFSGHQFPNYSSELNVNALLLGDSALYLCASSYGVLAVNEQFFGPGTRLTVL.

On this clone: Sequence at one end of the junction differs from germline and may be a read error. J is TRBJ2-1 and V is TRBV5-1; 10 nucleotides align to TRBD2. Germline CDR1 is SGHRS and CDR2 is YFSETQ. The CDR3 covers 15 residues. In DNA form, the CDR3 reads TGCGCCAGCAGCTTGGAGCCGGAGCGGGGGGGCCTTTTACTCTTC. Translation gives CASSLEPERGGLLLF.

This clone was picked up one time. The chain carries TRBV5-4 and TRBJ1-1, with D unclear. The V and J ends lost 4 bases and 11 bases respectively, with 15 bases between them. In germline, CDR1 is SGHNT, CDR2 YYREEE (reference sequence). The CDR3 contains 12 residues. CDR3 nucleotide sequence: TGTGCCAGCAGCCGTGCGGAGGGTCGGGCTTTCTTT. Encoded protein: CASSRAEGRAFF.

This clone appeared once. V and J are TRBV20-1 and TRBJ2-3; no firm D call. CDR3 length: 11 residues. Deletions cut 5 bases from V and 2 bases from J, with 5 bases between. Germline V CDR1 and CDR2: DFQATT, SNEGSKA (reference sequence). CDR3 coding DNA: TGCAGTGCTCTATACACAGATACGCAGTATTTT. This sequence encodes CSALYTDTQYF.

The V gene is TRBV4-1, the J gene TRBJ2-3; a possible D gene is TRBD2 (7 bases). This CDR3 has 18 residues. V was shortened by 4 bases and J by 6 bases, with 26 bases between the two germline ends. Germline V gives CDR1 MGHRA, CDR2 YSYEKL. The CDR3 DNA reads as TGCGCCAGCAGCCTCAGGGGAGGGTCGCTTGCGGCCGGGGATACGCAGTATTTT. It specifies CASSLRGGSLAAGDTQYF.

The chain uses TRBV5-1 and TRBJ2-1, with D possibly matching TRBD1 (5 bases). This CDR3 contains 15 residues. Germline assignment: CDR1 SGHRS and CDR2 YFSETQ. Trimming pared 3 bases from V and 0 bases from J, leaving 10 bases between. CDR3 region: CASSSTANSYNEQFF. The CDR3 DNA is TGCGCCAGCAGCTCGACAGCCAACTCCTACAATGAGCAGTTCTTC.

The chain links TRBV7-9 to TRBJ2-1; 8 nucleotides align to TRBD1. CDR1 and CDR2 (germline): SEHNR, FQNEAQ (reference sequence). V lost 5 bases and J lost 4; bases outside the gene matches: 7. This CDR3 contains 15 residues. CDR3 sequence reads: CASSLDRGFYNEQFF. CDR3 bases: TGTGCCAGCAGCCTCGACAGGGGATTTTACAATGAGCAGTTCTTC. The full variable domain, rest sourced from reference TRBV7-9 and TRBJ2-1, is DTGVSQNPRHKITKRGQNVTFRCDPISEHNRLYWYRQTLGQGPEFLTYFQNEAQLEKSRLLSDRFSAERPKGSFSTLEIQRTEQGDSAMYLCASSLDRGFYNEQFFGPGTRLTVL.

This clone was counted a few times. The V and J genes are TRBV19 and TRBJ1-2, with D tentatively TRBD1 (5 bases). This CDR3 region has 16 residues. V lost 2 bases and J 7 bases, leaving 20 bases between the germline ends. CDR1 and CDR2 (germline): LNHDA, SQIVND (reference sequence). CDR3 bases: TGTGCCAGTAGTATATCGATGTCCAGGGTCGCTTCTGGCTACACCTTC. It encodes CASSISMSRVASGYTF.

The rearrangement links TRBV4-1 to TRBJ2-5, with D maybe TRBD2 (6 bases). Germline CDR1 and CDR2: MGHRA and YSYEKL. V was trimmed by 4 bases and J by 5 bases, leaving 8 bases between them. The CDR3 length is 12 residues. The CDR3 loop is CASSPRGETQYF. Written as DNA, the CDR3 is TGCGCCAGCAGCCCTCGGGGGGAGACCCAGTACTTC.

CDR3 residues: CASSTPGTSYRETQYF. The CDR3 region has the DNA TGTGCCAGTAGTACCCCAGGGACTAGCTATAGAGAGACCCAGTACTTC. This rearrangement joins TRBV19 to TRBJ2-5; 9 positions agree with TRBD2. Germline CDR1 is LNHDA and CDR2 is SQIVND (reference sequence). This CDR3 contains 16 residues. J gave up 4 bases and V 4 bases, and 10 bases lay outside the gene matches.

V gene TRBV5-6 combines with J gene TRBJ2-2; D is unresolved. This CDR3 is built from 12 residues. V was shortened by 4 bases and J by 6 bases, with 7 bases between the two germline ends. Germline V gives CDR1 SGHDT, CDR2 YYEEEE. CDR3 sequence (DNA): TGTGCCAGCAGCCCGAGTGCCGGGGAGCTGTTTTTT. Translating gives CASSPSAGELFF.

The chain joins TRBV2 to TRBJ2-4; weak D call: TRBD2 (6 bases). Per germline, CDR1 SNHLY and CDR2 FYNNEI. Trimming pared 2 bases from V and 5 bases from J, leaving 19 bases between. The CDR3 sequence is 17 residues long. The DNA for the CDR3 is TGTGCCAGCAGTGAAAGGCTCCGGGGGTTATGGGAAAACATTCAGTACTTC. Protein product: CASSERLRGLWENIQYF.

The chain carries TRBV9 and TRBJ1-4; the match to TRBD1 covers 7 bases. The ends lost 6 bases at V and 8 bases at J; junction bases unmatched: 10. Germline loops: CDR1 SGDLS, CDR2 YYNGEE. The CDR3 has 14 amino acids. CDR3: CASNYRGGGEKLFF. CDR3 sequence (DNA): TGTGCCAGCAACTACAGGGGCGGAGGGGAAAAACTGTTTTTT.

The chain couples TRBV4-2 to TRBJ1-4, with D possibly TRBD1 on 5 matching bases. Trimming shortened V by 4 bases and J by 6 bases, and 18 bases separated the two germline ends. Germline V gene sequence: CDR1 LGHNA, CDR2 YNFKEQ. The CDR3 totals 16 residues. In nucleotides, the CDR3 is TGTGCCAGCAGCCCCCGACAGAAATCCAACGATGAAAAACTGTTTTTT. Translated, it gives CASSPRQKSNDEKLFF.

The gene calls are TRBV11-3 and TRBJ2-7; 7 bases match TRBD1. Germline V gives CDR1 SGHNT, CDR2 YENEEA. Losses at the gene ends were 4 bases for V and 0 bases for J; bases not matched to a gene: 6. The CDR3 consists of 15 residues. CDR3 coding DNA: TGTGCCAGCAGCTCGAGGACAGGTTCCTCCTACGAGCAGTACTTC. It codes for CASSSRTGSSYEQYF.

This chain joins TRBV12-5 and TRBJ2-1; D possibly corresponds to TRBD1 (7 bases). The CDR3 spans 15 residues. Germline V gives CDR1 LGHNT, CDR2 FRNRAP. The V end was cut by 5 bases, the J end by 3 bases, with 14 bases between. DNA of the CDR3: TGTGCTAGTGGTCGGTACAGGGGAGGCTACAATGAGCAGTTCTTC. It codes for CASGRYRGGYNEQFF.

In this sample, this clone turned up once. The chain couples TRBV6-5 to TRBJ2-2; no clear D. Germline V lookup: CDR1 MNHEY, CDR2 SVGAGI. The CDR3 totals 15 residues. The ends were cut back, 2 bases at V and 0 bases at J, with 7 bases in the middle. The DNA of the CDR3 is TGTGCCAGCAGTTACATGCAGGCGAACACCGGGGAGCTGTTTTTT. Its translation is CASSYMQANTGELFF.

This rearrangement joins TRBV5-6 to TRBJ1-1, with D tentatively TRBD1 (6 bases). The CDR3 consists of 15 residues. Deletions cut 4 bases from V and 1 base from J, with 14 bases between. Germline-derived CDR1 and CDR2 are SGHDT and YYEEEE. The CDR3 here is CASSGGQTANTEAFF. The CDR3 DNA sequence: TGTGCCAGCAGCGGAGGACAGACAGCGAACACTGAAGCTTTCTTT.

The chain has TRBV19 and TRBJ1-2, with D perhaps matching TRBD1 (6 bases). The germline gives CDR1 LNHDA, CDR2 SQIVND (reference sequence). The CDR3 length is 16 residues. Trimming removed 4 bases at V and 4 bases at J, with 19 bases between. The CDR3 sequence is CASSRGSGGQIYGYTF. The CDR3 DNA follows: TGTGCCAGTAGTAGAGGGTCGGGGGGGCAGATCTATGGCTACACCTTC. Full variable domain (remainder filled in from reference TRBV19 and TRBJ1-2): DGGITQSPKYLFRKEGQNVTLSCEQNLNHDAMYWYRQDPGQGLRLIYYSQIVNDFQKGDIAEGYSVSREKKESFPLTVTSAQKNPTAFYLCASSRGSGGQIYGYTFGSGTRLTVV.

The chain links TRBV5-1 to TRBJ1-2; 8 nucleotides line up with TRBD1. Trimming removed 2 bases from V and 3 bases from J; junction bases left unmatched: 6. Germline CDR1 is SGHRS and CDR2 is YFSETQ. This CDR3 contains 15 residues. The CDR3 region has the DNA TGCGCCAGCAGCTTCCAGGGGGCGGGCCACTATGGCTACACCTTC. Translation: CASSFQGAGHYGYTF.

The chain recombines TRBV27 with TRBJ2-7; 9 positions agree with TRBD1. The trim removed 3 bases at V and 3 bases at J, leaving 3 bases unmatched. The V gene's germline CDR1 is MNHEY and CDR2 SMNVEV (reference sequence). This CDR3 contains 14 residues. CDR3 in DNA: TGTGCCAGCAGTTTGGGGACAGGGCTCTACGAGCAGTACTTC. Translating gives CASSLGTGLYEQYF.

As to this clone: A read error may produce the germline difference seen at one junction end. The CDR3: CANSPGNYGYTF. The CDR3 DNA follows: TGTGCCAACAGCCCCGGGAACTATGGCTACACCTTC. V gene TRBV7-9 combines with J gene TRBJ1-2; no clear D gene. Germline V CDR1 and CDR2: SEHNR, FQNEAQ (reference sequence). CDR3 length equals 12 residues.

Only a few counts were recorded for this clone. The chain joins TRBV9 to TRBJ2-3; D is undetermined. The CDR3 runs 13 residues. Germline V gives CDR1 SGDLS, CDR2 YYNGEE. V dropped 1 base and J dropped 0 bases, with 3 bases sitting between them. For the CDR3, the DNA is TGTGCCAGCAGCGTATCTAGCACAGATACGCAGTATTTT. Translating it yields CASSVSSTDTQYF.

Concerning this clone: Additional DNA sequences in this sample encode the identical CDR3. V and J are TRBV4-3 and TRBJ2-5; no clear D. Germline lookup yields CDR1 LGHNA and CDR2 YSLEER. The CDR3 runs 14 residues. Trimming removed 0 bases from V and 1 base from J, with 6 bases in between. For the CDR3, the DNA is TGCGCCAGCAGCCAAGAACCAGGCCAAGAGACCCAGTACTTC. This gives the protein CASSQEPGQETQYF.